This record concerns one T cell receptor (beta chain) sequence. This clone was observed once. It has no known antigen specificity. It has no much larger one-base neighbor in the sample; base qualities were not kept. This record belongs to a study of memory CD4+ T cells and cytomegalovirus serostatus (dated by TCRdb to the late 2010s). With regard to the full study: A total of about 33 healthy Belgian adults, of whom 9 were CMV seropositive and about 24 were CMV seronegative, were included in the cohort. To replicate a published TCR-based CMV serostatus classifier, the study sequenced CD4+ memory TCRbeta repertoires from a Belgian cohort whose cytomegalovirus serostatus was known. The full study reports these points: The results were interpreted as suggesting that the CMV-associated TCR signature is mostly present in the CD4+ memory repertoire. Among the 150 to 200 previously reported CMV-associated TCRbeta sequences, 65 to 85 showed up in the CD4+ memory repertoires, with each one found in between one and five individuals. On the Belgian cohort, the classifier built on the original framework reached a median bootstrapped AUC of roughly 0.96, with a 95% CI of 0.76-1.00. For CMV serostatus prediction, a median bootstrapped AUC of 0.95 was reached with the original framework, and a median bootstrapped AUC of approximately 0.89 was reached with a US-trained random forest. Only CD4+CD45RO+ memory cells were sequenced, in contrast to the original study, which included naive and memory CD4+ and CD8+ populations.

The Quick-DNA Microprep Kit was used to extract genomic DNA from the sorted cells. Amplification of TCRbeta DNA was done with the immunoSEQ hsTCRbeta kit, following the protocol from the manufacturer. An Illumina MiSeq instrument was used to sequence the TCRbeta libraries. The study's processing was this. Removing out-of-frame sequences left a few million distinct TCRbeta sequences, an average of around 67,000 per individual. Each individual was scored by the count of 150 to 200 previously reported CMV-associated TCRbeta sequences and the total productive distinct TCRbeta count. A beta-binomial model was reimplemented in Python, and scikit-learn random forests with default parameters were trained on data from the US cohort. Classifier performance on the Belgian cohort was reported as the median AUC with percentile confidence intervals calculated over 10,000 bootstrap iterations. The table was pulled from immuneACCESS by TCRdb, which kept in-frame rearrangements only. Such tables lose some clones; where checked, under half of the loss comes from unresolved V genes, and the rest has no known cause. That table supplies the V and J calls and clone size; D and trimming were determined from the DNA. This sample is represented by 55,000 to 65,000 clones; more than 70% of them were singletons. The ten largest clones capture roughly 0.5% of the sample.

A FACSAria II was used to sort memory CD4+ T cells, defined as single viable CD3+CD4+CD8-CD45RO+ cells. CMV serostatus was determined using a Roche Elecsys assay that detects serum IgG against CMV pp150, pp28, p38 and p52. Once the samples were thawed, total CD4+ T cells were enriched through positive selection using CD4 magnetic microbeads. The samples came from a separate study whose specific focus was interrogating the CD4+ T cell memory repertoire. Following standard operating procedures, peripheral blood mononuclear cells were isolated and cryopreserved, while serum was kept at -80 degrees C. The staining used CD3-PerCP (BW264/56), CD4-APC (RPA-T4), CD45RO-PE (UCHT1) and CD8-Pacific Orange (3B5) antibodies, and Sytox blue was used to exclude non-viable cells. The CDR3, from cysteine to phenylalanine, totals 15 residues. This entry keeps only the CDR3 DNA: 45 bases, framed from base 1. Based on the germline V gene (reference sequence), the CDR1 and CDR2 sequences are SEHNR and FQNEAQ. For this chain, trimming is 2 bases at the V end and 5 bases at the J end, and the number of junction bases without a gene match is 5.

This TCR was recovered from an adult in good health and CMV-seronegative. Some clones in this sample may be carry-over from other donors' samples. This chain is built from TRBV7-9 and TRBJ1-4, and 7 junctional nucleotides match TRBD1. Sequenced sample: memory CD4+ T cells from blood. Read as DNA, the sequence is TGTGCCAGCAGCTTACCCTCGACAGGGAATGAAAAACTGTTTTTT. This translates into CASSLPSTGNEKLFF.